This TCR beta chain was captured in a study of neurological immune-mediated disorders. Study results and caveats: There were no CDR3 amino acid sequences shared by expanded clones across subjects, a result suggesting private repertoires in all groups.

This clonotype was observed many times. Its specificity is not known. Unsorted libraries were prepared from 2 million PBMCs that had been stored at -80 C. Each TCR transcript was tagged with a 10-nucleotide random UMI during 5'RACE. TCRdb used MiXCR to reprocess the 5' RACE reads, holding one entry per CDR3 protein. The sample lists 77,000 or so distinct CDR3 sequences, 9.4% occurring once. Germline assignment: CDR1 KGHSH and CDR2 LQKENI. V dropped 2 bases and J dropped 0; count of bases not matched to a gene: 6. CDR3 length: 17 residues. This TCR was recovered from a man aged 50 or older in good health. V usage is TRBV18 and J usage is TRBJ2-2, with 7 bases fitting TRBD1. Sequencing was performed on PBMCs. This chain's CDR3 is CASSPERGTANTGELFF. The CDR3 DNA is TGTGCCAGCTCACCAGAAAGAGGGACAGCGAACACCGGGGAGCTGTTTTTT.